This TCR beta chain came from a study of beta chain features in type 1 diabetes. Findings and caveats of the study: Whether TCRB rearrangement is influenced by HLA type went unresolved here. TCRB CDR3s were moderately but significantly shorter in Type 1 diabetes patients in all four CD4+ subsets.

The investigators reverse transcribed all of the isolated RNA, so they sequenced expressed TCRB transcripts. The method was immunoSEQ multiplex PCR; TCRdb's version includes in-frame clones alone and lacks a portion of them. The sample gives some 220,000 clones, about a tenth of which show up once; 1% to 1.5% is in the top ten. Details on this clone: Its specificity is unknown.

Deletions cut 6 bases from V and 6 bases from J, with 26 bases between. Germline loops: CDR1 MDHEN, CDR2 SYDVKM. This CDR3 has 17 amino acids. The specimen was central memory CD4+ T cells from blood. This chain links TRBV28 with TRBJ1-2, with D perhaps matching TRBD1 (5 bases). This sequence was found in a man between 18 and 29 years old in good health. Here the CDR3 DNA reads TGTGCCAGCAGGACCGGGACTCTCGACGACCCCACGGATGGCTACACCTTC. It yields the protein CASRTGTLDDPTDGYTF.